The 4 T cell receptor beta chains given below trace back to one sample, sequenced in a study of T cell repertoires in ileal Crohn's disease. Only in-frame clones appear in the TCRdb table, and some are missing; sequencing was by immunoSEQ multiplex PCR. The repertoire holds 12,000 or so clones, just over 75% seen once, with less than 5.5% in the top ten. Sequencing was done on a sample of ileal tissue. Receptors were obtained from an adult with Crohn's disease.

V is TRBV5-1 and J is TRBJ1-1; 10 positions agree with TRBD1. There are 15 residues in the CDR3. V lost 5 bases to trimming and J lost 1 base; unmatched junction nucleotides: 5. In germline, CDR1 is SGHRS, CDR2 YFSETQ. The CDR3: CASSFRDRGNTEAFF. The CDR3, as DNA: TGCGCCAGCAGTTTTCGGGACAGGGGGAACACTGAAGCTTTCTTT.

The gene calls are TRBV18 and TRBJ2-2, with D possibly being TRBD1 (6 bases). This CDR3 spans 15 amino acids. The germline V gene has CDR1 KGHSH and CDR2 LQKENI. V dropped 5 bases and J dropped 4 bases, with 14 bases sitting between them. CDR3 loop: CASSIYRDPTGELFF. The CDR3 nucleotides read TGTGCCAGCTCAATCTACAGGGATCCCACCGGGGAGCTGTTTTTT.

V usage is TRBV10-3 and J usage is TRBJ2-6, with a tentative D call TRBD1 (5 bases). Trimming took off 4 bases at V and 2 bases at J, with 15 bases between the two ends. Germline V gives CDR1 ENHRY, CDR2 SYGVKD. CDR3 length: 17 residues. CDR3 bases: TGTGCCATCAGTGGACGGCAGGGCAGTACTGGGGCCAACGTCCTGACTTTC. Residues: CAISGRQGSTGANVLTF.

A few counts support this clone. This sequence joins TRBV4-2 and TRBJ2-1, with D maybe TRBD2 (5 bases). The CDR3 is made up of 11 amino acids. Germline V gives CDR1 LGHNA, CDR2 YNFKEQ. Trimming pared 5 bases from V and 9 bases from J, leaving 8 bases between. The CDR3 DNA reads as TGTGCCAGCAGCGGAGAGGGTGAGCAGTTCTTC. It is translated as CASSGEGEQFF.